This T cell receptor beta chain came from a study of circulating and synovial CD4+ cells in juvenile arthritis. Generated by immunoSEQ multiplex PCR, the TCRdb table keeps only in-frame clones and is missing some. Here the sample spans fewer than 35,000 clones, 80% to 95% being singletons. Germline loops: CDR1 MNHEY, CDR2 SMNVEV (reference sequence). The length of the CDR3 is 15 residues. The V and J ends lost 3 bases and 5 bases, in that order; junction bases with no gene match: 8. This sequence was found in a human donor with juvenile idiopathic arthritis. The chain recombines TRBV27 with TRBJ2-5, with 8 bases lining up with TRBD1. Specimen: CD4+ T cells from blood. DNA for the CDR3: TGTGCCAGCAGTTTTTGGCAGGGGGCGAGGGAGACCCAGTACTTC. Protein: CASSFWQGARETQYF.